The rows below give T cell receptor beta chains drawn from one sample of a study of immune evolution from preneoplasia to lung adenocarcinoma. Repertoires were generated with immunoSEQ multiplex PCR, while TCRdb's copy carries only in-frame clones and drops some. Here the sample spans 4,000 to 4,500 clones, roughly three quarters being singletons. The sequenced sample was FFPE invasive lung adenocarcinoma tissue. The receptor set was obtained from a person aged 70 to 85 with invasive lung adenocarcinoma. Some clones in this sample may be carry-over from other donors' samples. Both conserved end residues are part of each CDR3. The D gene is left open where the match is weak. Size tells how often a clone was seen (once, few, many) or the class of an expanded clone, and some rows leave it out.

d_gene,abundance,j_gene,v_gene,CDR3aa,CDR3nt
TRBD2,once,TRBJ2-5,TRBV5-1,CASSLRSGGQETQYF,TGCGCCAGCAGCTTGCGGAGCGGGGGTCAAGAGACCCAGTACTTC
TRBD2,-,TRBJ2-7,TRBV4-1,CASSQDLPGTSSYEQYF,TGCGCCAGCAGCCAAGATTTGCCCGGGACTAGCTCCTACGAGCAGTACTTC
-,large,TRBJ1-5,TRBV18,CASSPGGDSSQPQHF,TGTGCCAGCTCCCCCGGGGGGGATTCAAGTCAGCCCCAGCATTTT
TRBD2,-,TRBJ2-1,TRBV7-9,CASSFWTSLGNEQFF,TGTGCCAGCAGCTTTTGGACTAGCTTAGGCAATGAGCAGTTCTTC
TRBD2,-,TRBJ2-2,TRBV4-2,CASSQDPASGDTGELFF,TGTGCCAGCAGCCAAGATCCGGCTAGCGGGGACACCGGGGAGCTGTTTTTT
-,once,TRBJ2-7,TRBV21-1,CASIPRGTAGYEQYF,TGTGCCAGCATCCCGCGGGGGACGGCTGGTTACGAGCAGTACTTC
TRBD1,-,TRBJ2-1,TRBV7-3,CASSPDRGRNEQFF,TGTGCCAGCAGCCCCGACAGGGGACGCAATGAGCAGTTCTTC
TRBD1,-,TRBJ1-5,TRBV28,CASSMGQENQPQHF,TGTGCCAGCAGTATGGGACAGGAGAATCAGCCCCAGCATTTT
TRBD2,few,TRBJ2-1,TRBV7-2,CASSASGDQFF,TGTGCCAGCAGCGCTAGCGGGGACCAGTTCTTC
-,-,TRBJ1-5,TRBV6-1,CASRLGTSNQPQHF,TGTGCCAGCAGACTCGGGACCAGCAATCAGCCCCAGCATTTT
-,-,TRBJ2-3,TRBV5-5,CASSLGIIGTQYF,TGTGCCAGCAGCTTGGGGATAATCGGTACGCAGTATTTT